The clone carrying this T cell receptor beta chain was found a few times. Its antigen remains unknown. These data originate in a study of T-cell memory formation after mild COVID-19. Study-level information: Clusters of TCRs were largely donor specific.

With constant-segment primers, 5'RACE yielded cDNA libraries of TCR alpha and TCR beta that carried sample barcodes and UMIs. TCRdb processed the 5' RACE reads anew with MiXCR; each CDR3 protein has one entry. This repertoire shows roughly 600,000 distinct CDR3 sequences, about a sixth found once; its top ten account for approximately 12%. Findings and limits, study-wide: Clones that contracted clustered mainly in CM and EM if CD4+ and in EMRA if CD8+. Memory cells collected pre-infection included some clones that later responded, suggesting cross-reactive memory joined.

The source of this sequence is an adult woman who had mild COVID-19 (a few samples of this study predate the infection). Cell type and time point are not known. The sequenced sample consisted of PBMCs or a T cell subset sorted from them (not recorded which).

The CDR3 sequence is CASDRGIYEQYF. DNA of the CDR3: TGTGCCAGCGACAGGGGCATCTACGAGCAGTACTTC. The J gene is TRBJ2-7, the V gene TRBV6-7; 8 bases map to TRBD1. TRBV6-7 is an ORF, with its function uncertain. The CDR3 has 12 residues. The V segment lost 8 bases and the J segment 3 bases; nucleotides outside the gene matches: 3.